This paragraph reports one T cell receptor beta chain. The data were obtained in a study of blood T cell repertoires in COVID-19. Authors' analysis steps: From reference gene primer amplification, estimates of nucleated cell counts were derived. The table came from immunoSEQ multiplex PCR; TCRdb's copy has only in-frame clones and leaves some out. That table gives V, J and clone size, and the DNA gave D and trimming. The sample lists about 370,000 clones, 90% to 95% occurring once. Membership in each cohort depended on participant-reported clinical history. The CDR3 is 14 residues long. The V gene end was trimmed by 6 bases and the J gene end by 0 bases; junction bases not matched to a gene: 1. Germline lookup yields CDR1 MNHNS and CDR2 SASEGT.

The chain links TRBV6-1 to TRBJ2-3, with 9 bases identical to TRBD2. The source of this sequence is a woman aged 40 to 50 who had been exposed to COVID-19. Sequencing used PBMCs or T cells enriched from blood (not recorded which). CDR3 sequence reads: CASRSGGSTDTQYF. The CDR3 bases are TGTGCCAGCAGGAGCGGGGGGAGCACAGATACGCAGTATTTT.